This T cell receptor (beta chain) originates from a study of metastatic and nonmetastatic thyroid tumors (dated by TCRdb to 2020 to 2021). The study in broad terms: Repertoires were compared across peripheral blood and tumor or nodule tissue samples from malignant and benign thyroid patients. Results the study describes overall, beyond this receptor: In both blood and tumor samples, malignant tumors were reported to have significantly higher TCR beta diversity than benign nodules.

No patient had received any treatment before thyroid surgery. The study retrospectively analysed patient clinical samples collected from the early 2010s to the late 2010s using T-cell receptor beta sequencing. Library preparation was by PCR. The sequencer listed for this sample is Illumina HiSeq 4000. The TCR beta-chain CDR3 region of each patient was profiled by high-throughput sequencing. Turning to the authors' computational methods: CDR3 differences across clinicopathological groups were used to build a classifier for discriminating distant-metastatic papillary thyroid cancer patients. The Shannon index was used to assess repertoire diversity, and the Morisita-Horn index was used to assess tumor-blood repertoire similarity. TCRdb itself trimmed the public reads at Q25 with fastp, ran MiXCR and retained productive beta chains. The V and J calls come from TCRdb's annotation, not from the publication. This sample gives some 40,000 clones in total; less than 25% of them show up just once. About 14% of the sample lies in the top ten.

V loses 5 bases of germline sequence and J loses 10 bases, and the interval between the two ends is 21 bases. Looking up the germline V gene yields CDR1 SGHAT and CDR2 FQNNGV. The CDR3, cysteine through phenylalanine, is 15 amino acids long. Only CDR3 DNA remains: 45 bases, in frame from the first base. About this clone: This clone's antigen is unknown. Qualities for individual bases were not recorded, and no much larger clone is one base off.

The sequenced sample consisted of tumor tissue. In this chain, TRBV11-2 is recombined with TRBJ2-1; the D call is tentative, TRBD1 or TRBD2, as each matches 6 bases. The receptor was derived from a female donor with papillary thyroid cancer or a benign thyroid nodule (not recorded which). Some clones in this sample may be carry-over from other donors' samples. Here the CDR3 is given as CASSPGGIRVGEQFF. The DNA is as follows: TGTGCCAGCAGCCCCGGGGGCATCAGAGTCGGCGAGCAGTTCTTC.